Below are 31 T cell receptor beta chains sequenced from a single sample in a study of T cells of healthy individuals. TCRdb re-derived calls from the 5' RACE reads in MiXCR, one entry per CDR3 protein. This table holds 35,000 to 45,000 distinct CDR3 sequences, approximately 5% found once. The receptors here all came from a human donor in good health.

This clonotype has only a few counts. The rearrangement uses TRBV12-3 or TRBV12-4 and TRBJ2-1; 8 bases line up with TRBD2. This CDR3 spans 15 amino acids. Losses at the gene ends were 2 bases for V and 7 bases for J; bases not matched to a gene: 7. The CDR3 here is CASSLIRGGRNEQFF. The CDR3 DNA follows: TGTGCCAGCAGTTTAATACGGGGGGGCCGGAATGAGCAGTTCTTC.

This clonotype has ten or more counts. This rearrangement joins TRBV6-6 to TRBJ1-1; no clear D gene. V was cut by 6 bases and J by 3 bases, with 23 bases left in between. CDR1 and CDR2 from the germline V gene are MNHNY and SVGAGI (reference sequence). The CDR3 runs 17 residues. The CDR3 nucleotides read TGTGCCAGCAGCGATTTCGACGGGCCAGTCGGAGACACTGAAGCTTTCTTT. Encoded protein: CASSDFDGPVGDTEAFF.

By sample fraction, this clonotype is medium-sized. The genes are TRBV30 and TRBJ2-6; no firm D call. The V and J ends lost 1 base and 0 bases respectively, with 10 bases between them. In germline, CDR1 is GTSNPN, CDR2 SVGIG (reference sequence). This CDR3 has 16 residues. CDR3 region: CAWSDTDVSGANVLTF. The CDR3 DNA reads TGTGCCTGGAGTGACACCGACGTCTCTGGGGCCAACGTCCTGACTTTC.

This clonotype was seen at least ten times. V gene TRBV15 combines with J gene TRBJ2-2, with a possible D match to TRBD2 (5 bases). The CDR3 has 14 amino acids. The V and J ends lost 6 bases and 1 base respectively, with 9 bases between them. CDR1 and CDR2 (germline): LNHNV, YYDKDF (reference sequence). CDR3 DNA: TGTGCCACCAGGGACTTACGGAACACCGGGGAGCTGTTTTTT. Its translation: CATRDLRNTGELFF.

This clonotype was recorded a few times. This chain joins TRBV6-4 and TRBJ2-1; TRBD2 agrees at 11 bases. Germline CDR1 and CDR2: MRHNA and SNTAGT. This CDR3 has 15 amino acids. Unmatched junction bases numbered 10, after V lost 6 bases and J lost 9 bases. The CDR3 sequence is CASSPSSGGSSEQFF. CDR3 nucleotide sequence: TGTGCCAGCAGCCCTTCTAGCGGGGGGAGCAGTGAGCAGTTCTTC.

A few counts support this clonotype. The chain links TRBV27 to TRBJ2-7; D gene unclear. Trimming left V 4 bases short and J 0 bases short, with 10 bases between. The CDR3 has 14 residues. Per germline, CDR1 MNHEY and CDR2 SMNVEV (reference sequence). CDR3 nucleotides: TGTGCCAGCAGTTATAGAGGCGGCTCCTACGAGCAGTACTTC. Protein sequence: CASSYRGGSYEQYF.

The CDR3 region has the DNA TGCAGTGCTAGGATTAGCCTTGAGCAGTTCTTC. This codes for CSARISLEQFF. The J gene is TRBJ2-1, the V gene TRBV20-1; no clear D gene. CDR1 and CDR2 from the germline V gene are DFQATT and SNEGSKA (reference sequence). CDR3 length: 11 amino acids. Trimming cost V 3 bases and J 9 bases, with 9 bases left between them.

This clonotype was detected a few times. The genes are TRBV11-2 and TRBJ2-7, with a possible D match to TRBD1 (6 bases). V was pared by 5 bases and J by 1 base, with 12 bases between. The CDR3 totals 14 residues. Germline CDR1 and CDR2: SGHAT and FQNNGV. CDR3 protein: CASSDHRDSYEQYF. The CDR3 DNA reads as TGTGCCAGCAGCGATCACAGGGATTCCTACGAGCAGTACTTC.

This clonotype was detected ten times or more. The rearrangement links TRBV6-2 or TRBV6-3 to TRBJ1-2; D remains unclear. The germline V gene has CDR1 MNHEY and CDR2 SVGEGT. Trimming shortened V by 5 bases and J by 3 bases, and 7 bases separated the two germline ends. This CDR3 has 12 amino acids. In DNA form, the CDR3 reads TGTGCCAGCAGTGACACCTACTATGGCTACACCTTC. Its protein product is CASSDTYYGYTF.

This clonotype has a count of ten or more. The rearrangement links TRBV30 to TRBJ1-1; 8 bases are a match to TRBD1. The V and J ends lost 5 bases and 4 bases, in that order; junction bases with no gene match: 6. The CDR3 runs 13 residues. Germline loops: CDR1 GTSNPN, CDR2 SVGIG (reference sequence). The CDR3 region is CAWRTGIGTEAFF. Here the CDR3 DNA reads TGTGCCTGGCGGACAGGGATCGGCACTGAAGCTTTCTTT.

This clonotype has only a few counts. Written as DNA, the CDR3 is TGTGCCAGCAGAGACGTAGTAGCGGGGGGATACAATGAGCAGTTCTTC. It yields the protein CASRDVVAGGYNEQFF. The chain links TRBV6-2 or TRBV6-3 to TRBJ2-1, with TRBD2 identical over 10 bases. The ends lost 6 bases at V and 4 bases at J; junction bases unmatched: 9. CDR3 length: 16 residues. The V gene's germline CDR1 is MNHEY and CDR2 SVGEGT.

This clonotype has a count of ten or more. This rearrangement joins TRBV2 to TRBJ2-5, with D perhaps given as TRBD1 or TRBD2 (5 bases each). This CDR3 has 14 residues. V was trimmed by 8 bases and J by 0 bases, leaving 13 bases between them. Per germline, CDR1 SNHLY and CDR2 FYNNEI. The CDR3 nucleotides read TGTGCCAGCGGGGGAATTATGTACCAAGAGACCCAGTACTTC. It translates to CASGGIMYQETQYF.

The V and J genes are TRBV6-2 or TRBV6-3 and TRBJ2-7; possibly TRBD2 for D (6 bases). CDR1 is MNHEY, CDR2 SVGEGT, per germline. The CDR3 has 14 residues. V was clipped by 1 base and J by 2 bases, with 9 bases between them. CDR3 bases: TGTGCCAGCAGTTACTGGGGGGAACCCTACGAGCAGTACTTC. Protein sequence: CASSYWGEPYEQYF.

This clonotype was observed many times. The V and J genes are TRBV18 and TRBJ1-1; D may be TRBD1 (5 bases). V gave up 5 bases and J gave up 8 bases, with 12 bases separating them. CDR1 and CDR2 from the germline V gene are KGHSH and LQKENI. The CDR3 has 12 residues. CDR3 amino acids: CASSKTDQEAFF. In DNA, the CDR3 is TGTGCCAGCTCAAAGACAGACCAAGAAGCTTTCTTT.

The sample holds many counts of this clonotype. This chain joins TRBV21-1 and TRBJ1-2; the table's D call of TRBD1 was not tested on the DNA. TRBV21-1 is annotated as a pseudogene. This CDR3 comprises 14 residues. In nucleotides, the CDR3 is TGTGCCAGCACCACGAGAGGGACACGTTATGGCTACACCTTC. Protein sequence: CASTTRGTRYGYTF.

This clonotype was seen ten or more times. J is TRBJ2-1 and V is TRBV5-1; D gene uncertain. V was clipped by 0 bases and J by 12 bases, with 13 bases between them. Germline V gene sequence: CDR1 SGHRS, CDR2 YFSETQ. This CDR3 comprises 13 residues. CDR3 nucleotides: TGCGCCAGCAGCTTGGAATCCGCGGTAGTGCAGTTCTTC. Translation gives CASSLESAVVQFF. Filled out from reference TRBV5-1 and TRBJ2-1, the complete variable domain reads KAGVTQTPRYLIKTRGQQVTLSCSPISGHRSVSWYQQTPGQGLQFLFEYFSETQRNKGNFPGRFSGRQFSNSRSEMNVSTLELGDSALYLCASSLESAVVQFFGPGTRLTVL.

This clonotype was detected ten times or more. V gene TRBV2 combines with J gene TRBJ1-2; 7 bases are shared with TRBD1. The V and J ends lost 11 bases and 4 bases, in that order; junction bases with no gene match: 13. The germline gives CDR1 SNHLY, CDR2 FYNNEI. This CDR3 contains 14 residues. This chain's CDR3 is CAGTTGTVLYGYTF. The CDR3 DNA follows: TGTGCCGGAACAACCGGGACAGTCCTCTATGGCTACACCTTC.

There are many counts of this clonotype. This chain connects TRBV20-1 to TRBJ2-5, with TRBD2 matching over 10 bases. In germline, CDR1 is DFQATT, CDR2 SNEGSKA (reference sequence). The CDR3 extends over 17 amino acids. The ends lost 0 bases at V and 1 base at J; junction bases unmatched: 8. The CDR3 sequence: CSARDPLTSGVQETQYF. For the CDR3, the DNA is TGCAGTGCTAGAGATCCCCTCACTAGCGGGGTCCAAGAGACCCAGTACTTC.

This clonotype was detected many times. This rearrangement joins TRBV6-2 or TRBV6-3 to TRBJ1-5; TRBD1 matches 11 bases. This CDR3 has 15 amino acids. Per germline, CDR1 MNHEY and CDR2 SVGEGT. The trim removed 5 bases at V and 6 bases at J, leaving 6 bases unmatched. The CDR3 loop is CASSDGQGAFQPQHF. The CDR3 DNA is TGTGCCAGCAGTGACGGACAGGGGGCTTTTCAGCCCCAGCATTTT.

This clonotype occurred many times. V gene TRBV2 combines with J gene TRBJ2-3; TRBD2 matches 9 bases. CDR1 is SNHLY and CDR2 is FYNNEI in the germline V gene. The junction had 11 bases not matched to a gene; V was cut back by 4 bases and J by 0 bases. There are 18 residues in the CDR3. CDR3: CASSGGLAGRASTDTQYF. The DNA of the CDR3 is TGTGCCAGCAGTGGAGGGCTAGCGGGACGTGCTAGCACAGATACGCAGTATTTT.

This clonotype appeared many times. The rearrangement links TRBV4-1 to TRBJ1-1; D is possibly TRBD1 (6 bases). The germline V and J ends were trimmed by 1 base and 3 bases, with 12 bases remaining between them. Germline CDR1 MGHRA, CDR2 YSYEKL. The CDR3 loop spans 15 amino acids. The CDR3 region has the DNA TGCGCCAGCAGCCAAGTGGGGACACGCTACACTGAAGCTTTCTTT. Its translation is CASSQVGTRYTEAFF.

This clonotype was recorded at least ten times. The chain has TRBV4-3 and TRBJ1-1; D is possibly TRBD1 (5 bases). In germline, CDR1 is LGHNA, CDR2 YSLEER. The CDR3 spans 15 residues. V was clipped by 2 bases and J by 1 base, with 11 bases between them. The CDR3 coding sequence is TGCGCCAGCAGCCAATCGGGGCGCGGGAACACTGAAGCTTTCTTT. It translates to CASSQSGRGNTEAFF.

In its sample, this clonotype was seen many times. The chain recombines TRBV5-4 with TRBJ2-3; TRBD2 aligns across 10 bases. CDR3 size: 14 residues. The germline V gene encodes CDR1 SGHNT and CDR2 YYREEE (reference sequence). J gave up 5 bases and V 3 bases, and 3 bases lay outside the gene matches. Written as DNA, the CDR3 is TGTGCCAGCAGCTCTACTAGCGGGATAGATACGCAGTATTTT. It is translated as CASSSTSGIDTQYF.

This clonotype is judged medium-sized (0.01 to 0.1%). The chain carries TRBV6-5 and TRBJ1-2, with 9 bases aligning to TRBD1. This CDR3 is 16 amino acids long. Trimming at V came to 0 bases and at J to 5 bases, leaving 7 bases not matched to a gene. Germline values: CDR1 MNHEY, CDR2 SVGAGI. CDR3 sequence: CASSYSGTGNYYGYTF. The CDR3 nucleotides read TGTGCCAGCAGTTACTCGGGGACAGGGAATTATTATGGCTACACCTTC.

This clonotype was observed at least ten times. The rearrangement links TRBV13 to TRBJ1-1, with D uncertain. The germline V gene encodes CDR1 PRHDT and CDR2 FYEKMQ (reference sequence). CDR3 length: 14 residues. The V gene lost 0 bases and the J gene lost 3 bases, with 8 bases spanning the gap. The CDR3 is CASSLGLRDTEAFF. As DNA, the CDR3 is TGTGCCAGCAGCTTAGGACTGCGGGACACTGAAGCTTTCTTT.

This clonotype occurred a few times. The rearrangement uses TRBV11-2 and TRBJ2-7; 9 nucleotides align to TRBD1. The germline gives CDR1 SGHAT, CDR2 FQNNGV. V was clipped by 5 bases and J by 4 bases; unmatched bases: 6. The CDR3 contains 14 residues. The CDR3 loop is CASSAWDRDYEQYF. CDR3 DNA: TGTGCCAGCAGCGCCTGGGACAGGGATTACGAGCAGTACTTC.

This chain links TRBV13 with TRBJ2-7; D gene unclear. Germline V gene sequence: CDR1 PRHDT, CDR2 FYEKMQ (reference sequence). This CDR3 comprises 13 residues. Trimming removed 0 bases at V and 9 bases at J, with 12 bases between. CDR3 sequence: CASSLGSRAGQYF. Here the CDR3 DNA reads TGTGCCAGCAGCTTAGGCTCTAGGGCCGGGCAGTACTTC.

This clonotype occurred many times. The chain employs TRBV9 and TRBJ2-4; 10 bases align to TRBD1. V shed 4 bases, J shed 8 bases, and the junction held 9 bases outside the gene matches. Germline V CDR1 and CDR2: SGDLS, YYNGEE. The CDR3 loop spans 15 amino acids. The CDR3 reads CASSPEGQGRDIQYF. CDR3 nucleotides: TGTGCCAGCAGCCCAGAGGGACAGGGGAGGGACATTCAGTACTTC.

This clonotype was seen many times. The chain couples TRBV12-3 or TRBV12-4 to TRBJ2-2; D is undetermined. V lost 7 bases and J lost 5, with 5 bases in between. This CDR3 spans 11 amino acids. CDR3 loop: CASTRTGELFF. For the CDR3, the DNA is TGTGCCAGCACCAGAACCGGGGAGCTGTTTTTT.

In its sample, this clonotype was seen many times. The CDR3 protein is CASAPDRASSTDTQYF. The CDR3 DNA sequence: TGTGCTAGTGCCCCAGACAGAGCTTCTAGCACAGATACGCAGTATTTT. V is TRBV12-5 and J is TRBJ2-3, with D tentatively TRBD1 (5 bases). The CDR3 is 16 amino acids. CDR1 is LGHNT and CDR2 is FRNRAP in the germline V gene. The V end lost 7 bases, the J end lost 0 bases, and 17 bases lay between the germline ends.

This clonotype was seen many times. The CDR3 spells CASSYKYQETQYF. The DNA for the CDR3 is TGTGCCAGCAGTTACAAGTATCAAGAGACCCAGTACTTC. J is TRBJ2-5 and V is TRBV27; D uncertain. The CDR3 contains 13 residues. V was cut by 4 bases and J by 2 bases, with 8 bases left in between. In germline, CDR1 is MNHEY, CDR2 SMNVEV (reference sequence).